The 18 T cell receptor beta chains reported below all come from one sample, sequenced in a study of OX40 agonist ivuxolimab in advanced cancers. The table came from immunoSEQ multiplex PCR; TCRdb's copy has only in-frame clones and leaves some out. The sample has tens of thousands of clones; 90% to 95% are singletons. Source: CD4+ or CD8+ T cells sorted from blood, taken in a trial of the OX40 agonist ivuxolimab. The receptors come from an adult with an advanced solid tumor such as melanoma, head and neck, liver or kidney cancer.

The chain has TRBV7-9 and TRBJ2-5, with 8 bases lining up with TRBD1. Germline V lookup: CDR1 SEHNR, CDR2 FQNEAQ (reference sequence). The CDR3 length is 16 residues. V shed 6 bases, J shed 4 bases, and the junction held 13 bases outside the gene matches. For the CDR3, the DNA is TGTGCCAGCAGACAGGGGGGCTATGGCGCGTTAGAGACCCAGTACTTC. This encodes CASRQGGYGALETQYF.

The J gene is TRBJ1-2, the V gene TRBV4-3; D call uncertain. V was clipped by 0 bases and J by 4 bases, with 12 bases between them. Germline assignment: CDR1 LGHNA and CDR2 YSLEER. The CDR3 runs 15 residues. CDR3 coding DNA: TGCGCCAGCAGCCAAGAGGGGAGGGTTAGCTATGGCTACACCTTC. It yields the protein CASSQEGRVSYGYTF.

About this clone itself: The same CDR3 can be traced to other DNA sequences in this sample. The chain has TRBV6-1 and TRBJ2-7; D ambiguous. Trimming stripped 1 base from V and 2 bases from J, with 9 bases between. Germline assignment: CDR1 MNHNS and CDR2 SASEGT. The CDR3 has 14 amino acids. In DNA, the CDR3 is TGTGCCAGCAGTGAAGAGGTGGGAACCTACGAGCAGTACTTC. Protein product: CASSEEVGTYEQYF.

The V and J genes are TRBV7-3 and TRBJ2-7, with 10 bases lining up with TRBD1. The CDR3 has 16 residues. The germline V gene encodes CDR1 SGHTA and CDR2 FQGTGA. Trimming removed 4 bases from V and 2 bases from J; junction bases left unmatched: 8. As DNA, the CDR3 is TGTGCCAGCAGCTCGACAGGGGGCCTACTCCCCTACGAGCAGTACTTC. Its translation: CASSSTGGLLPYEQYF.

The genes are TRBV5-1 and TRBJ2-3; 12 nucleotides match TRBD2. In germline, CDR1 is SGHRS, CDR2 YFSETQ. V dropped 0 bases and J dropped 2; count of bases not matched to a gene: 7. This CDR3 spans 18 amino acids. DNA of the CDR3: TGCGCCAGCAGCTTGGGTCCACTAGCGGGAGGCCCCACAGATACGCAGTATTTT. Encoded protein: CASSLGPLAGGPTDTQYF.

This chain uses TRBV7-9 with TRBJ1-2; the D is unclear. Trimming took 6 bases from V and 0 from J, leaving 14 bases between them. Germline V gives CDR1 SEHNR, CDR2 FQNEAQ (reference sequence). The CDR3 runs to 15 residues. CDR3 in amino acids: CASRLSESSNYGYTF. The DNA of the CDR3 is TGTGCCAGCAGACTTAGCGAGAGTTCTAACTATGGCTACACCTTC.

This clone was detected only a few times. The rearrangement uses TRBV6-5 and TRBJ1-1; no clear D gene. This CDR3 has 14 amino acids. The germline V gene has CDR1 MNHEY and CDR2 SVGAGI. Trimming left V 0 bases short and J 1 base short, with 6 bases between. CDR3 sequence reads: CASSYSTENTEAFF. In nucleotides, the CDR3 is TGTGCCAGCAGTTACTCCACAGAGAACACTGAAGCTTTCTTT.

This rearrangement joins TRBV10-2 to TRBJ2-2; D tentatively fits TRBD1 or TRBD2 (5 bases each). This CDR3 comprises 14 residues. Germline CDR1 WSHSY, CDR2 SAAADI. V lost 6 bases and J 5 bases, leaving 13 bases between the germline ends. The CDR3 sequence is CASSPGRQTGELFF. CDR3 in DNA: TGCGCCAGCAGCCCGGGACGACAAACCGGGGAGCTGTTTTTT.

The rearrangement links TRBV4-3 to TRBJ2-2; 7 positions agree with TRBD2. The J segment lost 6 bases and the V segment lost 0 bases, leaving 7 bases of the junction unmatched. Germline-derived CDR1 and CDR2 are LGHNA and YSLEER. This CDR3 is 16 amino acids long. CDR3 nucleotides: TGCGCCAGCAGCCAAGAGCTGGCGGGAGAGGCCGGGGAGCTGTTTTTT. Translation gives CASSQELAGEAGELFF.

The V call is TRBV6-5, the J call TRBJ2-7; the match to TRBD2 covers 7 bases. Germline loops: CDR1 MNHEY, CDR2 SVGAGI. The CDR3 contains 15 residues. V gave up 4 bases and J gave up 3 bases; unmatched junction bases: 9. This CDR3 is CASSLVAGALYEQYF. The DNA of the CDR3 is TGTGCCAGCAGTTTGGTGGCGGGAGCGCTCTACGAGCAGTACTTC.

The V gene is TRBV4-3, the J gene TRBJ2-7, with TRBD2 matching 7 bases. CDR1 and CDR2 (germline): LGHNA, YSLEER. With V trimmed by 5 bases and J by 6 bases, 4 bases remained unmatched. The CDR3 runs 12 residues. The DNA of the CDR3 is TGCGCCAGCAGCGGCGGGAGCGGCGAGCAGTACTTC. It translates to CASSGGSGEQYF.

This clone showed up just once. This chain links TRBV28 with TRBJ1-2; TRBD1 matches at 9 bases. The J segment lost 3 bases and the V segment lost 7 bases, leaving 9 bases of the junction unmatched. This CDR3 spans 15 amino acids. Germline CDR1 is MDHEN and CDR2 is SYDVKM. CDR3 sequence reads: CASMQQGAIYYGYTF. CDR3 bases: TGTGCCAGCATGCAACAGGGGGCGATATACTATGGCTACACCTTC.

The V and J genes are TRBV14 and TRBJ2-5; TRBD2 is a possible D gene (6 bases). This CDR3 contains 14 residues. CDR1 SGHDN and CDR2 FVKESK come from the germline V gene. The V and J ends lost 5 bases and 1 base respectively, with 11 bases between them. The CDR3 here is CASSTGLIQETQYF. The CDR3 DNA reads TGTGCCAGCAGCACGGGACTGATCCAAGAGACCCAGTACTTC.

J is TRBJ2-1 and V is TRBV6-5; 8 bases match TRBD1. The CDR3 has 15 residues. V gave up 2 bases and J gave up 4 bases; unmatched junction bases: 4. Germline values: CDR1 MNHEY, CDR2 SVGAGI. CDR3 amino acids: CASSYMDRVYNEQFF. The DNA of the CDR3 is TGTGCCAGCAGTTACATGGACAGGGTTTACAATGAGCAGTTCTTC.

The chain links TRBV4-3 to TRBJ2-2; D perhaps matches TRBD1 (5 bases). Germline V CDR1 and CDR2: LGHNA, YSLEER. V lost 2 bases and J lost 6, with 10 bases in between. This CDR3 spans 14 amino acids. As DNA, the CDR3 is TGCGCCAGCAGCCAAAGACCAGGGCCCGGGGAGCTGTTTTTT. As protein: CASSQRPGPGELFF.

The chain joins TRBV4-1 to TRBJ2-3; TRBD2 agrees at 7 bases. This CDR3 spans 15 amino acids. J was trimmed by 4 bases and V by 3 bases; bases with no gene match: 7. Germline assignment: CDR1 MGHRA and CDR2 YSYEKL. Here the CDR3 reads CASSQRGGSADTQYF. The CDR3 DNA reads as TGCGCCAGCAGCCAGAGGGGCGGGAGCGCAGATACGCAGTATTTT.

The chain has TRBV28 and TRBJ2-1; the match to TRBD2 covers 7 bases. V shed 7 bases, J shed 6 bases, and the junction held 12 bases outside the gene matches. The germline gives CDR1 MDHEN, CDR2 SYDVKM. This CDR3 contains 15 residues. CDR3: CASTYPLGGSNEQFF. The CDR3 nucleotides are TGTGCCAGCACCTACCCCCTGGGGGGGTCCAATGAGCAGTTCTTC.

V gene TRBV7-9 combines with J gene TRBJ2-7; tentatively, D is TRBD1 (6 bases). Germline V lookup: CDR1 SEHNR, CDR2 FQNEAQ (reference sequence). The ends were cut back, 10 bases at V and 0 bases at J, with 13 bases in the middle. The CDR3 is 13 amino acids. The CDR3 DNA sequence: TGTGCCATACCCTGGGACAACTCCTACGAGCAGTACTTC. Its protein is CAIPWDNSYEQYF. Full variable domain (rest looked up from reference TRBV7-9 and TRBJ2-7): DTGVSQNPRHKITKRGQNVTFRCDPISEHNRLYWYRQTLGQGPEFLTYFQNEAQLEKSRLLSDRFSAERPKGSFSTLEIQRTEQGDSAMYLCAIPWDNSYEQYFGPGTRLTVT.